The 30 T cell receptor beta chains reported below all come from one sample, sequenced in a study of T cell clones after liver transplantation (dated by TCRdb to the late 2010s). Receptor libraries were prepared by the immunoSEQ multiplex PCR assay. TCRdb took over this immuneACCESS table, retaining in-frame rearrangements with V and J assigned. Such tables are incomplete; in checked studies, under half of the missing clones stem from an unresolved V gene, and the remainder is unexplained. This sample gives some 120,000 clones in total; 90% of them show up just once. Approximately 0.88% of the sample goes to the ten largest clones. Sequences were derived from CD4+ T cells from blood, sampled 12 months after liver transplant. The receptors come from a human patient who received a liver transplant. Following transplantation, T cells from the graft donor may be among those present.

The chain's CDR3 is CATSRDGQGRTEAFF. The CDR3, as DNA: TGTGCCACCAGCAGAGACGGACAGGGGAGGACTGAAGCTTTCTTT. The gene calls are TRBV15 and TRBJ1-1, with 9 bases matching TRBD1. This CDR3 has 15 amino acids. CDR1 and CDR2 (germline): LNHNV, YYDKDF (reference sequence). Trimming took 0 bases from V and 5 from J; bases not matched to a gene: 4.

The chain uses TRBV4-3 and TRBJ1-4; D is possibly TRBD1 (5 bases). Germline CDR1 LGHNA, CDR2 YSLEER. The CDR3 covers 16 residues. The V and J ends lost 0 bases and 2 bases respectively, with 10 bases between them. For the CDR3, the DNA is TGCGCCAGCAGCCAAGATTGGGGGGTTACTAATGAAAAACTGTTTTTT. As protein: CASSQDWGVTNEKLFF.

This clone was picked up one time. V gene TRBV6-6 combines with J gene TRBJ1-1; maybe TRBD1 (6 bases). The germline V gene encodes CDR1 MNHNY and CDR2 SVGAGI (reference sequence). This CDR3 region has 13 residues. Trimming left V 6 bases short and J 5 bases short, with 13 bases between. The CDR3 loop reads CASSTGWGTEAFF. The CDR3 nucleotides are TGTGCCAGCAGCACAGGGTGGGGAACTGAAGCTTTCTTT.

This CDR3 is CAISGRGSGEETQYF. The CDR3 DNA is TGTGCCATCAGTGGCAGGGGGTCGGGTGAGGAGACCCAGTACTTC. This rearrangement joins TRBV10-3 to TRBJ2-5; TRBD1 matches 7 bases. J lost 5 bases, V lost 4 bases, and 10 bases had no gene match. The CDR3 runs 15 residues. Germline values: CDR1 ENHRY, CDR2 SYGVKD.

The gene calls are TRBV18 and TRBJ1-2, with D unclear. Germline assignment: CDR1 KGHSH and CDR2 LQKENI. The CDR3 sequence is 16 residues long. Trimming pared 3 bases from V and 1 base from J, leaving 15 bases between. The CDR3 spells CASSPSSSLDNYGYTF. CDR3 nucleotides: TGTGCCAGCTCACCGAGTAGTAGTTTGGATAACTATGGCTACACCTTC.

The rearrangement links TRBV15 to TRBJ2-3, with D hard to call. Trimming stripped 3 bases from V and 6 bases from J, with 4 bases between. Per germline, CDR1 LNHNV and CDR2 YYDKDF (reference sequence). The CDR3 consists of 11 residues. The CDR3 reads CATSSQDTQYF. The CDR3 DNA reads TGTGCCACCAGCAGCCAGGATACGCAGTATTTT.

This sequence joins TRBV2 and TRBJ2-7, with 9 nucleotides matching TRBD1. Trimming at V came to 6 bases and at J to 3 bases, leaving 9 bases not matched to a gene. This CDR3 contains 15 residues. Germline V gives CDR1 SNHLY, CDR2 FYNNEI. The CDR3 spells CASSGRTGVSYEQYF. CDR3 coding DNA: TGTGCCAGCAGCGGGAGGACAGGGGTTAGCTACGAGCAGTACTTC.

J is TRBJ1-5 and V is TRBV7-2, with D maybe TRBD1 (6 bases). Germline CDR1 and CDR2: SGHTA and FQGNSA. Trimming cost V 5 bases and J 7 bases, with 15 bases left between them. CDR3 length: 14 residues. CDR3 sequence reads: CASSPRGRGQPQHF. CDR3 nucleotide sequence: TGTGCCAGCAGCCCACGGGGGCGCGGACAGCCCCAGCATTTT. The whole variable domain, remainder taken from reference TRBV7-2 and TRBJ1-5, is GAGVSQSPSNKVTEKGKDVELRCDPISGHTALYWYRQSLGQGLEFLIYFQGNSAPDKSGLPSDRFSAERTGGSVSTLTIQRTQQEDSAVYLCASSPRGRGQPQHFGDGTRLSIL.

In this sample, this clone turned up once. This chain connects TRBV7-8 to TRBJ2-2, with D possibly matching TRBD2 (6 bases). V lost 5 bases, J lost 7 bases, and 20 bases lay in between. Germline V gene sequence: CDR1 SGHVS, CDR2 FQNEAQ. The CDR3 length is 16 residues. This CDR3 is CASSLRDLITIGELFF. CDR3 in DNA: TGTGCCAGCAGCCTCCGGGACTTAATTACAATCGGGGAGCTGTTTTTT.

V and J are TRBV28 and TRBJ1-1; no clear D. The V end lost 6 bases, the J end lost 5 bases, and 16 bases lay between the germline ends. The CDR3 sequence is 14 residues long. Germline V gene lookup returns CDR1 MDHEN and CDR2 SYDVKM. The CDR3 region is CASSPGGSKTEAFF. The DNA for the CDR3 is TGTGCCAGCAGCCCTGGCGGGAGTAAAACTGAAGCTTTCTTT.

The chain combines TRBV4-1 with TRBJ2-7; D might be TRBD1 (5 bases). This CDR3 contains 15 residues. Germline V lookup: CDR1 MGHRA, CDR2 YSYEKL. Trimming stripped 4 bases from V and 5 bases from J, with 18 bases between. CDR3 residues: CASSPSSKQAHEQYF. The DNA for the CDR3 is TGCGCCAGCAGCCCCTCTTCTAAACAGGCGCACGAGCAGTACTTC.

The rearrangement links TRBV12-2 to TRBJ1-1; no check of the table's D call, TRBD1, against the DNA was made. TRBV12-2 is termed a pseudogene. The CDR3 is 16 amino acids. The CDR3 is CASRFALYRVYTEAFF. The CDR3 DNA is TGTGCAAGTCGCTTTGCCCTTTACAGGGTCTACACTGAAGCTTTCTTT.

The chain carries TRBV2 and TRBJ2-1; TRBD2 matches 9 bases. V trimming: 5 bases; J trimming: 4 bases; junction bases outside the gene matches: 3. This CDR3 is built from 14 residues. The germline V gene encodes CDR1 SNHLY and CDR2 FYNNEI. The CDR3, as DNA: TGTGCCAGCAGTTTGGGACTAGCTTACAATGAGCAGTTCTTC. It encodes CASSLGLAYNEQFF.

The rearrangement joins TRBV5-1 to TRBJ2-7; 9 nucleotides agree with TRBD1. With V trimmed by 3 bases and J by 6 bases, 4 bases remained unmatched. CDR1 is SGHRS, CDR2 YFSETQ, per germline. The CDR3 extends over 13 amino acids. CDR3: CASSSQQGAEQYF. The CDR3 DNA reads TGCGCCAGCAGCTCACAACAGGGGGCCGAGCAGTACTTC.

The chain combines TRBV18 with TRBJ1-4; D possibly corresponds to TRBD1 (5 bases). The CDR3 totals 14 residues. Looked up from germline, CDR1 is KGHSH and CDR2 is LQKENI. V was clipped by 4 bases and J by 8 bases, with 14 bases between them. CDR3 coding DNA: TGTGCCAGCTCACTCGGGAGCACAGGAGAAAAACTGTTTTTT. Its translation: CASSLGSTGEKLFF.

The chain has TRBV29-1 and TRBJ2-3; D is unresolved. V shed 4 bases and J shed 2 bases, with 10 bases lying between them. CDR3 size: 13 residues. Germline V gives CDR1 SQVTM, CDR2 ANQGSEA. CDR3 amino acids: CSVVGGSTDTQYF. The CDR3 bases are TGCAGCGTTGTAGGTGGTTCCACAGATACGCAGTATTTT.

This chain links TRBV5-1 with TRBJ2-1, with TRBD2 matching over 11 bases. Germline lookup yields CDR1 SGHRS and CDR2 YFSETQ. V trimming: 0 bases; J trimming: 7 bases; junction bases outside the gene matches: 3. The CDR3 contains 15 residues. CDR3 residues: CASSLDLAGGNEQFF. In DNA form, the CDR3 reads TGCGCCAGCAGCTTGGACCTAGCGGGAGGAAATGAGCAGTTCTTC.

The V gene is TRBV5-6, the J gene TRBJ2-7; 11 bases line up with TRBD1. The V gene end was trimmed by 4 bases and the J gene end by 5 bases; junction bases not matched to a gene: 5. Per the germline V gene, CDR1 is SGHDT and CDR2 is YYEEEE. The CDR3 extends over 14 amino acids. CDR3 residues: CASSGDRGFNEQYF. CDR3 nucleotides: TGTGCCAGCAGCGGGGACAGGGGGTTCAACGAGCAGTACTTC.

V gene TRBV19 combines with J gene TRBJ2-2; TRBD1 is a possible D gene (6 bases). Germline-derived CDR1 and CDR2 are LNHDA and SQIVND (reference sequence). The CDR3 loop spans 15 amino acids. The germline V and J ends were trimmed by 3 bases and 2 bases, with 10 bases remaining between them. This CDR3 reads CASSIQGTNTGELFF. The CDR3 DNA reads TGTGCCAGTAGTATTCAGGGGACAAACACCGGGGAGCTGTTTTTT. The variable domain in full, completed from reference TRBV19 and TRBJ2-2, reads DGGITQSPKYLFRKEGQNVTLSCEQNLNHDAMYWYRQDPGQGLRLIYYSQIVNDFQKGDIAEGYSVSREKKESFPLTVTSAQKNPTAFYLCASSIQGTNTGELFFGEGSRLTVL.

CDR3 amino acids: CASSSLTGSTTEAFF. DNA for the CDR3: TGTGCCAGCAGTTCCCTTACAGGGAGTACAACTGAAGCTTTCTTT. The rearrangement links TRBV28 to TRBJ1-1; possible D gene TRBD1, 6 bases. There are 15 residues in the CDR3. Looked up from germline, CDR1 is MDHEN and CDR2 is SYDVKM. Trimming took 4 bases from V and 5 from J, leaving 17 bases between them.

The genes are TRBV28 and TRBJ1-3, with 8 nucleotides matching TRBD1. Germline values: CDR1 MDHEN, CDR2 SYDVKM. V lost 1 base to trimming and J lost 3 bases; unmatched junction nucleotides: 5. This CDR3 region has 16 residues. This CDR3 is CASSLSHRGYGNTIYF. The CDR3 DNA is TGTGCCAGCAGTTTATCCCACAGGGGGTATGGAAACACCATATATTTT.

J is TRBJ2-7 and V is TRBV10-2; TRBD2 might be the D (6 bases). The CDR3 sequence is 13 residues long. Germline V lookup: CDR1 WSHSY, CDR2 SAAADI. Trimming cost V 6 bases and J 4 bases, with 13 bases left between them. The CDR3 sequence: CASRDGRGYEQYF. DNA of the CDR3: TGCGCCAGCAGGGACGGGCGGGGTTACGAGCAGTACTTC.

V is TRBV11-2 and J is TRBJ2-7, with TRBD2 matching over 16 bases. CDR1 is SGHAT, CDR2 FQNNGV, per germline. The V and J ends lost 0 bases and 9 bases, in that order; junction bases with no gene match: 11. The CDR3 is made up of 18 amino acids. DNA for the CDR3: TGTGCCAGCAGCTTAGACCCGGGACTAGCGGGAGGGCCGGGTAGGCAGTACTTC. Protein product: CASSLDPGLAGGPGRQYF.

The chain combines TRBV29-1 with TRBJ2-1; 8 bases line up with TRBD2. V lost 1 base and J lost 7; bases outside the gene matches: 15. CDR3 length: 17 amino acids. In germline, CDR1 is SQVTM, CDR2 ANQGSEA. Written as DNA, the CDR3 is TGCAGCGTTGAAGGTCTGGCGGGAGGCCCCCGGGGTAATGAGCAGTTCTTC. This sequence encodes CSVEGLAGGPRGNEQFF.

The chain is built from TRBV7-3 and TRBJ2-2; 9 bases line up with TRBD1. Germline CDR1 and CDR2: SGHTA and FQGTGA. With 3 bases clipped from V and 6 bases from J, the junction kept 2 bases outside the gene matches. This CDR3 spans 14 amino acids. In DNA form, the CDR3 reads TGTGCCAGCAGCTTTGGGACAGGGTCCGGGGAGCTGTTTTTT. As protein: CASSFGTGSGELFF.

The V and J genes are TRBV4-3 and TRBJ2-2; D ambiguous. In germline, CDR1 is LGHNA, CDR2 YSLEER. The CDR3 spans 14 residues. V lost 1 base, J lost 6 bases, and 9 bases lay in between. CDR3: CASSQGLRAGELFF. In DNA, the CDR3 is TGCGCCAGCAGCCAAGGCCTAAGGGCCGGGGAGCTGTTTTTT.

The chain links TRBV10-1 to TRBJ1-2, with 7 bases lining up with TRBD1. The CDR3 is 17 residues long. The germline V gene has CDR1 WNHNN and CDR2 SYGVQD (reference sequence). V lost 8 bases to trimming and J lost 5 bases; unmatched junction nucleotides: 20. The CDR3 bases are TGCGCCAGCGCCAAACCGGGACAGCCACCTACAAGTTATGGCTACACCTTC. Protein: CASAKPGQPPTSYGYTF.

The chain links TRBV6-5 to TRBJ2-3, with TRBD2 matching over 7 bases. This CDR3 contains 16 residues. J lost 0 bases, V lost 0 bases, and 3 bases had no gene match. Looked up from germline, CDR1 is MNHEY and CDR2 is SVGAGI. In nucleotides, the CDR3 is TGTGCCAGCAGTTACTCGAGCGGGGCTAGCACAGATACGCAGTATTTT. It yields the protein CASSYSSGASTDTQYF.

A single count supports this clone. As DNA, the CDR3 is TGTGCCAGCAGAGGCCAGGGGTTTTTGAACACTGAAGCTTTCTTT. It specifies CASRGQGFLNTEAFF. This sequence joins TRBV6-5 and TRBJ1-1; tentative D call: TRBD1 (6 bases). CDR3 size: 15 residues. The V gene lost 6 bases and the J gene lost 0 bases, with 14 bases spanning the gap. Per germline, CDR1 MNHEY and CDR2 SVGAGI.

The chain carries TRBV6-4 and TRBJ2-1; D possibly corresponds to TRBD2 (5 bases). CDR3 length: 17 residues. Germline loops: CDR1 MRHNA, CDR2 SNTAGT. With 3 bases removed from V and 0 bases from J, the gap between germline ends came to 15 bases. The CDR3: CASSEDEGRGSYNEQFF. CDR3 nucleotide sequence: TGTGCCAGCAGTGAGGATGAGGGTCGGGGCTCCTACAATGAGCAGTTCTTC.